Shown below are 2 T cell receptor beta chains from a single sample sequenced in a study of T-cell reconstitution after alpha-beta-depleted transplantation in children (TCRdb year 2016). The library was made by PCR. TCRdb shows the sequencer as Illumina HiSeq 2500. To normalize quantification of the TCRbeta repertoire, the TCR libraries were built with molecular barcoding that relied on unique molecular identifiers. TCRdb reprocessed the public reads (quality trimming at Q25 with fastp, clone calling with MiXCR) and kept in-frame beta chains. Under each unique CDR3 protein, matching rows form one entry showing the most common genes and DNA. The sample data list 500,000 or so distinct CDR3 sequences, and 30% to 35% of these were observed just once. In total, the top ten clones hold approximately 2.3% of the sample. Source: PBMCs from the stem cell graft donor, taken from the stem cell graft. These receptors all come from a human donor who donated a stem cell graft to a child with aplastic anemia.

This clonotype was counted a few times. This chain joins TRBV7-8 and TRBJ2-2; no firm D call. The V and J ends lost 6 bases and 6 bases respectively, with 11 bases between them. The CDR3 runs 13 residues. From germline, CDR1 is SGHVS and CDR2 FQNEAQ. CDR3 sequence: CASRSQRAGELFF. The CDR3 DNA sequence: TGTGCCAGCAGGTCCCAACGAGCCGGGGAGCTGTTTTTT.

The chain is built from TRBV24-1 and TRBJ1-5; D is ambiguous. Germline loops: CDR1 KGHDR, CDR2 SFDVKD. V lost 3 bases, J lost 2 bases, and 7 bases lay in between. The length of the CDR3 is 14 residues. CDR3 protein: CATSDRDGNQPQHF. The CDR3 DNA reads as TGTGCCACCAGTGATAGAGATGGCAATCAGCCCCAGCATTTT.